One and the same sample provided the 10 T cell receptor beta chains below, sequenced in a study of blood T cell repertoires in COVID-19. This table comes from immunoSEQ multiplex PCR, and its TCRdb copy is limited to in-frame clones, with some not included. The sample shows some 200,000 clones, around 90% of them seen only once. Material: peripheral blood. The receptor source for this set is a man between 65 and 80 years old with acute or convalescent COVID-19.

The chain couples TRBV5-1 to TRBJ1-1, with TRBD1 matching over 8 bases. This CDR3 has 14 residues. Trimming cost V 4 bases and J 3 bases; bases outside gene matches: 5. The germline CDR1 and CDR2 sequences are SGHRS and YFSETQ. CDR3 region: CASSPLTGDTEAFF. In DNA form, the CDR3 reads TGCGCCAGCAGCCCCCTGACAGGGGACACTGAAGCTTTCTTT.

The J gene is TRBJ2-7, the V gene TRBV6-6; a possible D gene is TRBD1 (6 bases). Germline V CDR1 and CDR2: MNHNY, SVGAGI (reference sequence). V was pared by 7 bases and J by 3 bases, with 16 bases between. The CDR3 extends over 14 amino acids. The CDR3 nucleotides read TGTGCCAGCATCCGGGACACCGGACACTACGAGCAGTACTTC. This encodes CASIRDTGHYEQYF.

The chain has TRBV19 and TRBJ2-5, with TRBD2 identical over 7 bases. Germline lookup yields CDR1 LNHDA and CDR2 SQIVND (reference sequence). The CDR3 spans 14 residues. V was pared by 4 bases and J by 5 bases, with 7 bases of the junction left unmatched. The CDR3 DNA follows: TGTGCCAGTAGTACCGGGGACTATTGGGAGACCCAGTACTTC. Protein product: CASSTGDYWETQYF.

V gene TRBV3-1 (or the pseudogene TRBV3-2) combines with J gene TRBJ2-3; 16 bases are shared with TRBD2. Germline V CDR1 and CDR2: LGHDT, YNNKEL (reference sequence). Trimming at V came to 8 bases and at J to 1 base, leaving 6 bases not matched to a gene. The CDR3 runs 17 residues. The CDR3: CASSGLAGGRGTDTQYF. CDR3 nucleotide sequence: TGTGCCAGCTCGGGACTAGCGGGAGGGAGGGGCACAGATACGCAGTATTTT.

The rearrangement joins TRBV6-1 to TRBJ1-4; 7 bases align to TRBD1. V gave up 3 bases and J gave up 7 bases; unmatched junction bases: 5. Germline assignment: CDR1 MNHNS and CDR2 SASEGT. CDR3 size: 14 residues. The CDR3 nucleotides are TGTGCCAGCAGTGACCCTACAGGGGTTGAAAAACTGTTTTTT. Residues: CASSDPTGVEKLFF.

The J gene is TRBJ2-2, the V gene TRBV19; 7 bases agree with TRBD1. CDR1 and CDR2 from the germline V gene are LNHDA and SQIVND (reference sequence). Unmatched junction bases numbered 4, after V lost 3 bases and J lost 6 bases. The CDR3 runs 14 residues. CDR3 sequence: CASSMKTGPGELFF. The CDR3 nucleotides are TGTGCCAGTAGTATGAAGACAGGGCCCGGGGAGCTGTTTTTT.

The CDR3 loop is CSVHYLPGLAEPRSSYNEQFF. The CDR3 coding sequence is TGCAGCGTTCACTACCTACCGGGACTAGCGGAACCGAGGAGTTCCTACAATGAGCAGTTCTTC. The rearrangement joins TRBV29-1 to TRBJ2-1; 11 nucleotides line up with TRBD2. The CDR3 is made up of 21 amino acids. The germline gives CDR1 SQVTM, CDR2 ANQGSEA. After removal of 5 bases from V and 1 base from J, the junction contained 22 bases not matched to a gene.

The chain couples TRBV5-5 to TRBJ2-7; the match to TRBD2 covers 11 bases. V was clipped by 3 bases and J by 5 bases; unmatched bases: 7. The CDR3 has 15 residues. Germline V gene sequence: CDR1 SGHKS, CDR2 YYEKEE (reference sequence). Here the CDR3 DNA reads TGTGCCAGCAGCTCCTTAGCGGGAGGGCAGAACGAGCAGTACTTC. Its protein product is CASSSLAGGQNEQYF.

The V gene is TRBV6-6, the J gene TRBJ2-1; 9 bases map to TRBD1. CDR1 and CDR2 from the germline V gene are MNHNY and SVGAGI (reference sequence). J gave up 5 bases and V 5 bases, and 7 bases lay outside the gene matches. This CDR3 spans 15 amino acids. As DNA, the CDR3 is TGTGCCAGCAGTCCAGGACAGGGGTTGGACAATGAGCAGTTCTTC. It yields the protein CASSPGQGLDNEQFF.

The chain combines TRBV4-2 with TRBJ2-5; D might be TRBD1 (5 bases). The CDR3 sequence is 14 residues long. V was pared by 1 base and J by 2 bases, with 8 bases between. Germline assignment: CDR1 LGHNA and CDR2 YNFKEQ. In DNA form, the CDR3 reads TGTGCCAGCAGCCAAGTATCAGGGCAAGAGACCCAGTACTTC. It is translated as CASSQVSGQETQYF.